The present T cell receptor beta chain was sequenced within a study of T cell responses to AZD1222 COVID-19 vaccine. Study-level information: It was second doses at about 4 or about 12 weeks that were pooled. Study outcomes and limitations: Only after the peak T cell response were repertoires sampled. Seropositive status at baseline applied to only a handful of AZD1222 recipients. Vaccine-associated CD4 TCRs spanned spike, dominant at 160-218 and 743-854.

From germline, CDR1 is LGHDT and CDR2 YNNKEL (reference sequence). V dropped 1 base and J dropped 1 base, with 9 bases sitting between them. The CDR3 totals 15 residues. Using immunoSEQ multiplex PCR, the repertoire was profiled, and TCRdb retains in-frame clones only, with some absent. The repertoire has roughly 100,000 clones, 91% of them found once; the top ten carry roughly 42%. Notes on this clone: The antigen remains unidentified.

The V call is TRBV3-1 (or the pseudogene TRBV3-2), the J call TRBJ2-3, with a tentative D call TRBD2 (5 bases). This TCR was sampled from an adult in good health. Sequences were derived from peripheral blood, sampled on day 0 of AZD1222 vaccination. The CDR3 DNA is TGTGCCAGCAGCCAAGGACGGACTCGCACAGATACGCAGTATTTT. The encoded protein is CASSQGRTRTDTQYF.